This entry lists 10 T cell receptor beta chains sequenced from one sample in a study of blood T cell repertoires in COVID-19 (dated by TCRdb to 2018 to 2021). The library was produced with the immunoSEQ multiplex PCR assay. TCRdb's version of the immuneACCESS table is confined to in-frame rearrangements and falls short of the full clone set. An unresolved V gene accounts for under half of the shortfall where checked; the remainder is of unknown origin. This sample comprises about 360,000 clones, 88% of them detected only once. The top ten clonotypes cover more than 2% of the sample. The sample was PBMCs or T cells enriched from blood (not recorded which). These receptors came from a woman aged 40 to 50 with acute COVID-19.

This clone was detected only a few times. The J gene is TRBJ1-4, the V gene TRBV4-1; 7 bases match TRBD1. The CDR3 has 15 residues. Per the germline V gene, CDR1 is MGHRA and CDR2 is YSYEKL. J lost 0 bases, V lost 4 bases, and 2 bases had no gene match. This chain's CDR3 is CASSRQGSTNEKLFF. CDR3 nucleotide sequence: TGCGCCAGCAGCCGACAGGGCTCAACTAATGAAAAACTGTTTTTT.

The sample holds one count of this clone. In nucleotides, the CDR3 is TGTGCCAGCTCACCTACCCGCTCGGGAACGGATACGCAGTATTTT. This codes for CASSPTRSGTDTQYF. The J gene is TRBJ2-3, the V gene TRBV18, with D possibly TRBD2 on 5 matching bases. Germline V CDR1 and CDR2: KGHSH, LQKENI. This CDR3 is 15 amino acids long. Between the trimmed V and J ends, which lost 3 bases and 6 bases, there was a span of 16 bases.

This chain links TRBV27 with TRBJ1-2, with D hard to call. The germline gives CDR1 MNHEY, CDR2 SMNVEV (reference sequence). The CDR3 has 13 residues. The ends were cut back, 0 bases at V and 1 base at J, with 3 bases in the middle. In DNA, the CDR3 is TGTGCCAGCAGTTTATCCGTTAACTATGGCTACACCTTC. It codes for CASSLSVNYGYTF.

The chain is built from TRBV11-2 and TRBJ2-6; D might be TRBD2 (6 bases). The CDR3 has 14 amino acids. Per the germline V gene, CDR1 is SGHAT and CDR2 is FQNNGV. V dropped 0 bases and J dropped 9 bases, with 9 bases sitting between them. CDR3 bases: TGTGCCAGCAGCTTAGAACGGCGGGGCAACGTCCTGACTTTC. Translating it yields CASSLERRGNVLTF.

V usage is TRBV5-1 and J usage is TRBJ1-6; 12 bases map to TRBD1. In germline, CDR1 is SGHRS, CDR2 YFSETQ. V was pared by 4 bases and J by 10 bases, with 9 bases of the junction left unmatched. The CDR3 consists of 16 residues. For the CDR3, the DNA is TGCGCCAGCAGCGACCGGGACAGGGGGCTTCGATCACCCCTCCACTTT. Protein sequence: CASSDRDRGLRSPLHF.

This clone came up once. This specimen includes other DNA sequences encoding the same CDR3. The rearrangement uses TRBV9 and TRBJ2-1; 7 bases fit TRBD2. This CDR3 is 15 amino acids long. The V gene's germline CDR1 is SGDLS and CDR2 YYNGEE. V trimming: 4 bases; J trimming: 0 bases; junction bases outside the gene matches: 4. Written as DNA, the CDR3 is TGTGCCAGCAGCACGGGCGGGAGCTCCTACAATGAGCAGTTCTTC. This codes for CASSTGGSSYNEQFF.

Note on this clone: The same CDR3 also results from other DNA sequences found in this sample. The rearrangement uses TRBV5-4 and TRBJ1-6, with D unresolved. The V and J ends lost 0 bases and 8 bases respectively, with 6 bases between them. Per the germline V gene, CDR1 is SGHNT and CDR2 is YYREEE (reference sequence). The CDR3 loop spans 13 amino acids. CDR3 loop: CASSLVRDSPLHF. The CDR3 DNA reads as TGTGCCAGCAGCTTGGTACGGGATTCACCCCTCCACTTT.

The rearrangement joins TRBV6-5 to TRBJ2-1, with TRBD2 matching over 9 bases. The CDR3 spans 14 residues. Germline CDR1 MNHEY, CDR2 SVGAGI. Trimming removed 6 bases from V and 6 bases from J; junction bases left unmatched: 6. DNA of the CDR3: TGTGCCAGCAGCCGACTAGCGGAAGTCAATGAGCAGTTCTTC. It is translated as CASSRLAEVNEQFF.

The chain recombines TRBV4-1 with TRBJ1-6; D is unclear. Trimming removed 1 base from V and 7 bases from J, with 2 bases in between. The CDR3 is made up of 12 amino acids. Germline V gene sequence: CDR1 MGHRA, CDR2 YSYEKL. As DNA, the CDR3 is TGCGCCAGCAGCCAAGCGAATTCACCCCTCCACTTT. It specifies CASSQANSPLHF.

This chain uses TRBV30 with TRBJ1-2, with D perhaps matching TRBD1 (5 bases). Germline assignment: CDR1 GTSNPN and CDR2 SVGIG (reference sequence). CDR3 size: 14 residues. V was cut by 0 bases and J by 2 bases, with 10 bases left in between. CDR3 bases: TGTGCCTGGAGTGTACGGCGGGACAACTATGGCTACACCTTC. It codes for CAWSVRRDNYGYTF.